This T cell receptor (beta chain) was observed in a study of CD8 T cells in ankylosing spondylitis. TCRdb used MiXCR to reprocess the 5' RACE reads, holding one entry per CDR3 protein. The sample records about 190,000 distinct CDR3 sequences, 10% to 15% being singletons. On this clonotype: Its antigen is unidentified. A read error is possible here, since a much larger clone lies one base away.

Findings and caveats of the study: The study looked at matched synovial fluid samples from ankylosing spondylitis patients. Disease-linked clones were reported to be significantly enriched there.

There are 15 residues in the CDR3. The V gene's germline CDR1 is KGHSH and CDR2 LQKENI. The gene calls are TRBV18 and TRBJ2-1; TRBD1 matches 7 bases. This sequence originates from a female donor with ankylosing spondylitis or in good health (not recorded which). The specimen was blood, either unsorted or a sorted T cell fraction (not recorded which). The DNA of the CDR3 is TGTGTCAGCTCACCAAGGGGGCTTTCCTACAATGAGCAGTTCTTC. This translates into CVSSPRGLSYNEQFF.